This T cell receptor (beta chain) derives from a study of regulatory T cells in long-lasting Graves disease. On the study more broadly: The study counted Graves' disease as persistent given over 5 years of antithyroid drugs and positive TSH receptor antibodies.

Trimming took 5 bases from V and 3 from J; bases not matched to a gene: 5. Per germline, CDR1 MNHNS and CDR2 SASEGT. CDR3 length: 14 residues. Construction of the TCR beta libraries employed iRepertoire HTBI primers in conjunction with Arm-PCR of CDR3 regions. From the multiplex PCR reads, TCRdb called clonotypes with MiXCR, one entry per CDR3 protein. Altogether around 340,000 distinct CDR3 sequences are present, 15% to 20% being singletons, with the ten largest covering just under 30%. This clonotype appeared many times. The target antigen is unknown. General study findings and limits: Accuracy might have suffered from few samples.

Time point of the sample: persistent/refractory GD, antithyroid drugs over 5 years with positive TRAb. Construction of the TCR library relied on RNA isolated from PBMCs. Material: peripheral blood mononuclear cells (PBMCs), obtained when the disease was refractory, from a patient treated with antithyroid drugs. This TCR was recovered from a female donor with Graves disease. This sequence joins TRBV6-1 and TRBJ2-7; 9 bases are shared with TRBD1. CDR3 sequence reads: CASSIDRGIYEQYF. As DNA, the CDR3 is TGTGCCAGCAGTATAGACAGGGGGATCTACGAGCAGTACTTC.